This T cell receptor (beta chain) stems from a study of human T cells and chemical hapten exposure. Study-wide background: Mainly, slight library volume differences in the pool made TCR yields vary.

Turning to this clonotype: Its specificity is not known.

Study findings and constraints: After DPC sensitization, TCRs above 1 in 1000 frequency showed no change.

Someone pulled total RNA out of unfractionated whole blood. Within the library, unique molecular identifiers were attached to each individual cDNA molecule. Source study methods: Sequenced samples showed a median of around 91,000 TCRs each, with counts running from about 20,000 to 690,000. One entry per CDR3 protein results from TCRdb running MiXCR on the 5' RACE reads. These V and J calls rely on TCRdb rather than the paper's analysis. The table lists about 80,000 distinct CDR3 sequences, approximately 15% of them singletons, with 6.8% in the top ten. Trimming removed 4 bases from V and 5 bases from J; junction bases left unmatched: 12. This CDR3 contains 16 residues. Germline lookup yields CDR1 SGHAT and CDR2 FQNNGV.

This rearrangement joins TRBV11-2 to TRBJ2-5, with 8 nucleotides matching TRBD2. This receptor was identified in a female donor in good health. The CDR3 is CASSSSSAGAPETQYF. The CDR3 nucleotides are TGTGCCAGCAGCTCTTCCTCAGCGGGGGCCCCGGAGACCCAGTACTTC.